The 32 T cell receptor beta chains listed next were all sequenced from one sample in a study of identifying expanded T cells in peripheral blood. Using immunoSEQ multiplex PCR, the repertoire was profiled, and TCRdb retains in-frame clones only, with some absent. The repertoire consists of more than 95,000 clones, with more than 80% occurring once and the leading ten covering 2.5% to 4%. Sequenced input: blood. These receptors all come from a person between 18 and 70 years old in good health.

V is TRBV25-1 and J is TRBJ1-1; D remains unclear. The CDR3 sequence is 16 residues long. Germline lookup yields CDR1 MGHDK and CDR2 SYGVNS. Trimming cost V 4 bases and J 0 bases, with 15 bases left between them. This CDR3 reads CASSAPLQGMNTEAFF. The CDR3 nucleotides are TGTGCCAGCAGTGCCCCCCTTCAAGGCATGAACACTGAAGCTTTCTTT.

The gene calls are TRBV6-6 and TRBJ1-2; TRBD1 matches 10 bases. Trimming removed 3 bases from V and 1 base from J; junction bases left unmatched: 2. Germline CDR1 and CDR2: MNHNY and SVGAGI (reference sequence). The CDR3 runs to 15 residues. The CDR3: CASSYGDRGNYGYTF. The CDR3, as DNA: TGTGCCAGCAGTTATGGGGACAGGGGTAACTATGGCTACACCTTC.

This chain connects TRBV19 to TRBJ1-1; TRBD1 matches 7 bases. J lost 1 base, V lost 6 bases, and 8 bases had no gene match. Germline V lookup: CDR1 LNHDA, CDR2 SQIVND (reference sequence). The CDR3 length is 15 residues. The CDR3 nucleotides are TGTGCCAGTAGGGGGACAGTGACTAAGAACACTGAAGCTTTCTTT. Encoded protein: CASRGTVTKNTEAFF.

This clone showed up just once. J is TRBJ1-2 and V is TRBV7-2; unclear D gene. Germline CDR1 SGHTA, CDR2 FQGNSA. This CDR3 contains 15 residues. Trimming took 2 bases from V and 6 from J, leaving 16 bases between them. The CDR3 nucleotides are TGTGCCAGCAGCTTATCTGACTTACAAGGGAATGGCTACACCTTC. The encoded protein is CASSLSDLQGNGYTF.

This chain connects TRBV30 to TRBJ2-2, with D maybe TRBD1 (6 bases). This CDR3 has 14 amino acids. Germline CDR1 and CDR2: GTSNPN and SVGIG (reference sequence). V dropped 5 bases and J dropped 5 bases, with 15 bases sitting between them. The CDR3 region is CAWEGTGWTGELFF. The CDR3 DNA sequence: TGTGCCTGGGAGGGTACAGGGTGGACCGGGGAGCTGTTTTTT.

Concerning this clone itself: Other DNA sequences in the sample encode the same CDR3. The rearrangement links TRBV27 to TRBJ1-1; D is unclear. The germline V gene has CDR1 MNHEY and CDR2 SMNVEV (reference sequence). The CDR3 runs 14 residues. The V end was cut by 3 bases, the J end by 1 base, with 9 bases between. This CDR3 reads CASSLVGGNTEAFF. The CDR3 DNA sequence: TGTGCCAGCAGTTTGGTAGGTGGGAACACTGAAGCTTTCTTT.

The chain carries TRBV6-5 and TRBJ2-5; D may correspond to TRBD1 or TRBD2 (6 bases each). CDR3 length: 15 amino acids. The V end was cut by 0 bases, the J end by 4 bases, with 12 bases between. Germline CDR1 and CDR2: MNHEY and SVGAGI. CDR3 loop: CASSYSTSGAETQYF. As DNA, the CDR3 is TGTGCCAGCAGTTACTCTACGTCGGGGGCAGAGACCCAGTACTTC.

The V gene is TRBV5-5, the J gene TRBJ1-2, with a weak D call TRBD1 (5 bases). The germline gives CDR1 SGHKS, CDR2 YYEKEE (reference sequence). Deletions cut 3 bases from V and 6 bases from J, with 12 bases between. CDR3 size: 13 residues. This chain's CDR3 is CASSSYGHNGYTF. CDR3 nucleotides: TGTGCCAGCAGCTCCTATGGACATAATGGCTACACCTTC.

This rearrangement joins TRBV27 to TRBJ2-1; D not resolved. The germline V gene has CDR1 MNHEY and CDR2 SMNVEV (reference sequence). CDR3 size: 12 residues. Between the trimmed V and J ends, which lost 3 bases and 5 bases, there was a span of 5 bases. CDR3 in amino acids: CASSFPDNEQFF. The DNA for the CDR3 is TGTGCCAGCAGTTTCCCTGACAATGAGCAGTTCTTC.

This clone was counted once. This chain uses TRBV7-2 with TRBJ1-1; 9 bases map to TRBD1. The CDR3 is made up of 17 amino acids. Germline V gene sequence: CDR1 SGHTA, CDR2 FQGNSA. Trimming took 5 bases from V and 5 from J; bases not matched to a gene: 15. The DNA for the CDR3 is TGTGCCAGCAGCCTAGTGGTCTCGGGACAGGGCGGGACTGAAGCTTTCTTT. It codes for CASSLVVSGQGGTEAFF.

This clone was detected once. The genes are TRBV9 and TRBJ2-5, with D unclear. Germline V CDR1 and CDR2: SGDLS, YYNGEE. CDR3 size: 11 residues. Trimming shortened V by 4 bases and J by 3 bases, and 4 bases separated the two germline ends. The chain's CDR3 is CASSSKETQYF. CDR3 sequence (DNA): TGTGCCAGCAGCTCAAAAGAGACCCAGTACTTC.

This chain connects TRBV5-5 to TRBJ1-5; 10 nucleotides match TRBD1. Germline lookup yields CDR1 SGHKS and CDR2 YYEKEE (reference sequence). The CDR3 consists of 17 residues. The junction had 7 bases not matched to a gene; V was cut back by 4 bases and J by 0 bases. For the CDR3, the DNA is TGTGCCAGCAGCGCCGGGACAGGGGCGAGTAGCAATCAGCCCCAGCATTTT. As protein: CASSAGTGASSNQPQHF.

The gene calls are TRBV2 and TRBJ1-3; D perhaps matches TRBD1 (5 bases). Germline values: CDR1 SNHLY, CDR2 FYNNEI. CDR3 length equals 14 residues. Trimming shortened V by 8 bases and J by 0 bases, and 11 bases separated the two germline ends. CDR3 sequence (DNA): TGTGCCAGCTCGGAGGGGACCTCTGGAAACACCATATATTTT. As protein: CASSEGTSGNTIYF.

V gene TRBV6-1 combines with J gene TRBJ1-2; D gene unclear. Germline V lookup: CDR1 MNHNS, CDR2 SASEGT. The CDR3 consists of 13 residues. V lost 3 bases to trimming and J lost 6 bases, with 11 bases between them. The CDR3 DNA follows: TGTGCCAGCAGTGAGGGCCTCTTGGATGGCTACACCTTC. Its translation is CASSEGLLDGYTF.

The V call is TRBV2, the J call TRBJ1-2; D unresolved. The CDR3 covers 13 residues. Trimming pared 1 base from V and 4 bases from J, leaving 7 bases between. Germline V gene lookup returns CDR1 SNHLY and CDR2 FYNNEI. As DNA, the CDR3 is TGTGCCAGCAGTGAAGACAGAATCTATGGCTACACCTTC. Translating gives CASSEDRIYGYTF.

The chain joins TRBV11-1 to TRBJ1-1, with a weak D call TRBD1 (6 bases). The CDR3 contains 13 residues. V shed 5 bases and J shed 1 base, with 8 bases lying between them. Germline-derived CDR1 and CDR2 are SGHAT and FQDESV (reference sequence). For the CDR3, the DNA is TGTGCCAGCAGCCGGGGACAGAACACTGAAGCTTTCTTT. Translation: CASSRGQNTEAFF.

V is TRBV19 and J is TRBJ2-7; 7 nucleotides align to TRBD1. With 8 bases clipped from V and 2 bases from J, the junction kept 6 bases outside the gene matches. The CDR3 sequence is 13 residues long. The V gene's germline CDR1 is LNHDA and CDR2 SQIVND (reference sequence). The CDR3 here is CASRSGGTYEQYF. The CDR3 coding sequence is TGTGCCAGTCGGTCAGGGGGAACCTACGAGCAGTACTTC.

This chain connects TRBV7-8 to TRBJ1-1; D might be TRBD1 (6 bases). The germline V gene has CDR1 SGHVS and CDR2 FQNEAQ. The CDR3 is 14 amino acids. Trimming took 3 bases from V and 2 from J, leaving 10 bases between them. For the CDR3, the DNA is TGTGCCAGCAGCTTCAGGGGCCCTAACACTGAAGCTTTCTTT. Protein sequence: CASSFRGPNTEAFF.

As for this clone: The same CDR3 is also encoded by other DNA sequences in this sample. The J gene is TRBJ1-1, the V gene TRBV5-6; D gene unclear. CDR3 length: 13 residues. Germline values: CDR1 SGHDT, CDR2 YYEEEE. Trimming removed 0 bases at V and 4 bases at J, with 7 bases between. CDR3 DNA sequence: TGTGCCAGCAGCTTGGGCCGGGGCACTGAAGCTTTCTTT. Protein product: CASSLGRGTEAFF.

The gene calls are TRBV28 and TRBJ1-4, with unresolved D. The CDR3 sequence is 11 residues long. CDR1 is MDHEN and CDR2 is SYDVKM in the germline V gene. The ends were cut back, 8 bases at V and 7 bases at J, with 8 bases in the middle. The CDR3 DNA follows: TGTGCCAGCGAATCGGTTGAAAAACTGTTTTTT. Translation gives CASESVEKLFF.

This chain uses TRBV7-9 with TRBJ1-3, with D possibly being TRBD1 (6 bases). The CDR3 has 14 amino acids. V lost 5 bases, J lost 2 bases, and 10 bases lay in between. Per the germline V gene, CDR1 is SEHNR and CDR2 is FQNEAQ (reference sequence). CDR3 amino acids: CASSAGGAGNTIYF. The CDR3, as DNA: TGTGCCAGCAGCGCCGGGGGCGCTGGAAACACCATATATTTT.

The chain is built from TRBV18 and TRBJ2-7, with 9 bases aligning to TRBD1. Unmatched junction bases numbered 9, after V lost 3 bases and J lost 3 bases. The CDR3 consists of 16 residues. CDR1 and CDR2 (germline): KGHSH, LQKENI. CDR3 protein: CASSPGQGSLSYEQYF. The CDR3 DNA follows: TGTGCCAGCTCACCGGGACAGGGATCCCTAAGCTACGAGCAGTACTTC.

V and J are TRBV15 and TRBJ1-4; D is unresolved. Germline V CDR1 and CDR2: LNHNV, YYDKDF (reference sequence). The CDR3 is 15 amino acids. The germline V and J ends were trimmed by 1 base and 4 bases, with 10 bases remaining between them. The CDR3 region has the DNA TGTGCCACCAGCAGAGTAGTTGGCGGTAATGAAAAACTGTTTTTT. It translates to CATSRVVGGNEKLFF. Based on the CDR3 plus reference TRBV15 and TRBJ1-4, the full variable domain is DAMVIQNPRYQVTQFGKPVTLSCSQTLNHNVMYWYQQKSSQAPKLLFHYYDKDFNNEADTPDNFQSRRPNTSFCFLDIRSPGLGDTAMYLCATSRVVGGNEKLFFGSGTQLSVL.

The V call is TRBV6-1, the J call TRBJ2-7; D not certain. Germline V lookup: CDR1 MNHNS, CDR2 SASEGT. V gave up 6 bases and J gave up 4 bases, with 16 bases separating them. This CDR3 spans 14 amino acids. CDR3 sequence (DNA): TGTGCCAGCAGGACCCTGACTGGTATGTACGAGCAGTACTTC. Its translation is CASRTLTGMYEQYF.

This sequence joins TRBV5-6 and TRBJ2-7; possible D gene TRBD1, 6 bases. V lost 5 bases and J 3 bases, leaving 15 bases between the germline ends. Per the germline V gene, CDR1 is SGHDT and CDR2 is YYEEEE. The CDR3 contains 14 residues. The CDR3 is CASSSRGLNYEQYF. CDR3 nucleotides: TGTGCCAGCAGTTCCAGGGGATTAAACTACGAGCAGTACTTC.

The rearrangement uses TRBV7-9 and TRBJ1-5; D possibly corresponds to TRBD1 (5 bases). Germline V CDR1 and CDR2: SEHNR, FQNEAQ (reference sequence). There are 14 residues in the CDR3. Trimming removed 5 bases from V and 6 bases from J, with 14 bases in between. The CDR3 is CASSRDSIPQPQHF. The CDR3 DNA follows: TGTGCCAGCAGCCGCGACAGTATTCCTCAGCCCCAGCATTTT.

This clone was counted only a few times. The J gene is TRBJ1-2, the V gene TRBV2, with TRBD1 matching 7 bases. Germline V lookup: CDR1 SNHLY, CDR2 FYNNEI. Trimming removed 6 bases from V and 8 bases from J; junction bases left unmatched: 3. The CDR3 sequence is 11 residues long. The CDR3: CASRSRGGYTF. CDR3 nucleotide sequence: TGTGCCAGCAGGTCCAGGGGGGGCTACACCTTC.

The CDR3 DNA reads TGCGCCAGCAGCTTCGGACACGGTGGGGAGCCCCAGCATTTT. As protein: CASSFGHGGEPQHF. The chain combines TRBV5-1 with TRBJ1-5; tentatively, D is TRBD1 (5 bases). The CDR3 extends over 14 amino acids. Germline CDR1 SGHRS, CDR2 YFSETQ. Trimming stripped 2 bases from V and 8 bases from J, with 14 bases between.

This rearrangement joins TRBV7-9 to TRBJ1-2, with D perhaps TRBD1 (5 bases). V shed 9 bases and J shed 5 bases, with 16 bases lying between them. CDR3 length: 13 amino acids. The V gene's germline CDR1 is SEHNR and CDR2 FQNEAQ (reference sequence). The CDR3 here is CASRDAFEYGYTF. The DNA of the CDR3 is TGTGCCAGTCGGGACGCTTTCGAATATGGCTACACCTTC.

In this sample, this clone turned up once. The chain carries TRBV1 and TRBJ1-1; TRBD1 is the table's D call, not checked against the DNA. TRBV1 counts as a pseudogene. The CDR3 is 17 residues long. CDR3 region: CTSSQDPGGQGWTEAFF. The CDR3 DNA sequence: TGCACCAGCAGCCAAGATCCAGGGGGACAGGGTTGGACTGAAGCTTTCTTT.

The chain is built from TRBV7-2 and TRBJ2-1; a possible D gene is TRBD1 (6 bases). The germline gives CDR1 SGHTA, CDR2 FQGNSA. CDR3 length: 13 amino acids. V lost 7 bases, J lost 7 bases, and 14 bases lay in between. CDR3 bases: TGTGCCAGCACCCCGGCGAGGGGGAATGAGCAGTTCTTC. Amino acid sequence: CASTPARGNEQFF.

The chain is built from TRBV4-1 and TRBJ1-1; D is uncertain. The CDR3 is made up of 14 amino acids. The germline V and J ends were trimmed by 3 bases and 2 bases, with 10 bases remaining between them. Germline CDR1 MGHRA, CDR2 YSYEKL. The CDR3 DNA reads TGCGCCAGCAGCCAGCCCAATGCAAACACTGAAGCTTTCTTT. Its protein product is CASSQPNANTEAFF.